The 22 T cell receptor beta chains below come from one sample, sequenced in a study of T cells in Graves' hyperthyroidism and ophthalmopathy (dated by TCRdb to the late 2010s). Library generation was performed with multiplex PCR. Reads for this sample came from an Illumina HiSeq 2000. The TCR beta CDR3 regions were amplified from the RNA transcripts. The first round of RT-PCR for the TCR CDR3 was performed with the HTBI primer set and the Qiagen OneStep RT-PCR kit. TCRdb reprocessed the public reads (quality trimming at Q25 with fastp, clone calling with MiXCR) and kept in-frame beta chains. Each entry merges the rows of one CDR3 protein and shows their most common DNA and genes. Across this sample there are hundreds of thousands of distinct CDR3 sequences, with under 15% seen only once. Of the sample, about 13% is held by the ten largest clones. Material: blood. Receptors were obtained from a young man with Graves' ophthalmopathy.

This clonotype appeared a few times. This chain connects TRBV6-1 to TRBJ2-1; D is unclear. Germline-derived CDR1 and CDR2 are MNHNS and SASEGT. The V and J ends lost 7 bases and 7 bases respectively, with 11 bases between them. This CDR3 has 12 amino acids. Written as DNA, the CDR3 is TGTGCCAGCAAGCCAGTTATGAATGAGCAGTTCTTC. As protein: CASKPVMNEQFF.

This sequence joins TRBV12-3 or TRBV12-4 and TRBJ1-2; D remains unclear. CDR3 size: 13 residues. V dropped 3 bases and J dropped 8 bases, with 13 bases sitting between them. The CDR3 DNA follows: TGTGCCAGCAGTTTCGCCTTAAGGGAGGGCTACACCTTC. Its translation is CASSFALREGYTF.

This clonotype was seen many times. As DNA, the CDR3 is TGTGCCAGCAGCCAAGGGGACAGAAACACTGAAGCTTTCTTT. Protein sequence: CASSQGDRNTEAFF. This chain connects TRBV4-2 to TRBJ1-1; 7 bases match TRBD1. The CDR3 is 14 residues long. V lost 1 base and J lost 2; bases outside the gene matches: 1. Germline CDR1 and CDR2: LGHNA and YNFKEQ.

This clonotype appeared many times. The rearrangement links TRBV3-1 to TRBJ1-2; D ambiguous. V was cut by 4 bases and J by 8 bases, with 11 bases left in between. The CDR3 has 12 residues. Germline assignment: CDR1 LGHDT and CDR2 YNNKEL (reference sequence). CDR3 sequence: CASSPLGFGYTF. CDR3 DNA sequence: TGTGCCAGCAGCCCCCTGGGATTCGGCTACACCTTC.

This clonotype was seen a few times. The chain uses TRBV5-5 and TRBJ1-6; 9 bases are a match to TRBD1. Per germline, CDR1 SGHKS and CDR2 YYEKEE (reference sequence). The CDR3 runs to 17 residues. Trimming cost V 2 bases and J 3 bases; bases outside gene matches: 6. The CDR3 bases are TGTGCCAGCAGCTTTACCGGGACAGGGAGCTATAATTCACCCCTCCACTTT. Protein product: CASSFTGTGSYNSPLHF.

This sequence joins TRBV29-1 and TRBJ2-5, with D uncertain. CDR3 size: 13 residues. V dropped 2 bases and J dropped 4 bases, with 11 bases sitting between them. CDR1 and CDR2 from the germline V gene are SQVTM and ANQGSEA. The CDR3: CSVESRMIETQYF. CDR3 DNA sequence: TGCAGCGTTGAAAGCAGGATGATAGAGACCCAGTACTTC.

The table lists this clonotype with many counts. The V gene is TRBV20-1, the J gene TRBJ2-7; perhaps TRBD1 as D (6 bases). CDR3 length: 13 amino acids. The germline V gene has CDR1 DFQATT and CDR2 SNEGSKA (reference sequence). Trimming took off 4 bases at V and 0 bases at J, with 10 bases between the two ends. CDR3 sequence: CSATGDNSYEQYF. DNA of the CDR3: TGCAGTGCTACCGGGGACAACTCCTACGAGCAGTACTTC.

Ten or more counts support this clonotype. The genes are TRBV5-1 and TRBJ2-1, with a possible D match to TRBD2 (6 bases). Per the germline V gene, CDR1 is SGHRS and CDR2 is YFSETQ. CDR3 length equals 15 residues. V lost 2 bases to trimming and J lost 6 bases, with 15 bases between them. CDR3 sequence reads: CASSFIGSLGNEQFF. CDR3 in DNA: TGCGCCAGCAGCTTCATCGGGAGCCTTGGCAATGAGCAGTTCTTC. Variable domain in full (rest from reference TRBV5-1 and TRBJ2-1): KAGVTQTPRYLIKTRGQQVTLSCSPISGHRSVSWYQQTPGQGLQFLFEYFSETQRNKGNFPGRFSGRQFSNSRSEMNVSTLELGDSALYLCASSFIGSLGNEQFFGPGTRLTVL.

Points on this clonotype: This may be a read error: a much more frequent sequence differs by one nucleotide. The CDR3 end shows no conserved phenylalanine or tryptophan, and so a read error is likely. V gene TRBV24-1 combines with J gene TRBJ2-7, with 8 nucleotides matching TRBD2. This CDR3 spans 16 amino acids. Per germline, CDR1 KGHDR and CDR2 SFDVKD. The J segment lost 2 bases and the V segment lost 3 bases, leaving 8 bases of the junction unmatched. The CDR3 is CATSDRTGTSTYEQYL. CDR3 coding DNA: TGTGCCACCAGTGATCGAACCGGGACTAGTACCTACGAGCAGTACCTC.

Ten or more counts support this clonotype. V gene TRBV27 combines with J gene TRBJ1-6; D is undetermined. Germline V gene data show CDR1 as MNHEY and CDR2 as SMNVEV (reference sequence). V lost 6 bases and J lost 0, with 6 bases in between. The CDR3 has 14 amino acids. CDR3 nucleotides: TGTGCCAGCAGGGTGAGCTCCTATAATTCACCCCTCCACTTT. As protein: CASRVSSYNSPLHF.

The chain employs TRBV4-1 and TRBJ2-2, with D perhaps TRBD2 (5 bases). CDR3 size: 18 residues. The germline CDR1 and CDR2 sequences are MGHRA and YSYEKL. V was shortened by 0 bases and J by 7 bases, with 21 bases between the two germline ends. The CDR3 loop reads CASSQDRASPLEDGELFF. CDR3 sequence (DNA): TGCGCCAGCAGCCAAGATAGGGCTAGCCCCCTGGAGGACGGGGAGCTGTTTTTT.

This clonotype was counted between two and nine times. This chain links TRBV19 with TRBJ2-1; 10 nucleotides align to TRBD2. The CDR3 extends over 15 amino acids. The V gene end was trimmed by 5 bases and the J gene end by 1 base; junction bases not matched to a gene: 2. Looked up from germline, CDR1 is LNHDA and CDR2 is SQIVND (reference sequence). In nucleotides, the CDR3 is TGTGCCAGTAGTGCTAGCGGGGGATCCTACAATGAGCAGTTCTTC. Its translation is CASSASGGSYNEQFF.

This clonotype was recorded many times. The V and J genes are TRBV7-9 and TRBJ2-1, with TRBD2 identical over 12 bases. Germline lookup yields CDR1 SEHNR and CDR2 FQNEAQ (reference sequence). J was trimmed by 3 bases and V by 5 bases; bases with no gene match: 5. The CDR3 covers 16 residues. In nucleotides, the CDR3 is TGTGCCAGCAGCCCCAGGACTAGCGGGGACTACAATGAGCAGTTCTTC. The encoded protein is CASSPRTSGDYNEQFF.

This clonotype was recorded many times. This sequence joins TRBV6-5 and TRBJ2-7; 11 positions match TRBD2. The CDR3 consists of 14 residues. Trimming at V came to 2 bases and at J to 3 bases, leaving 0 bases not matched to a gene. Germline V gene lookup returns CDR1 MNHEY and CDR2 SVGAGI. The CDR3 loop is CASSYTSGGYEQYF. CDR3 coding DNA: TGTGCCAGCAGTTACACTAGCGGGGGCTACGAGCAGTACTTC.

This clonotype has only a few counts. The V call is TRBV4-1, the J call TRBJ2-1; 11 positions match TRBD2. The CDR3 has 15 amino acids. Unmatched junction bases numbered 4, after V lost 3 bases and J lost 6 bases. Germline CDR1 MGHRA, CDR2 YSYEKL. The CDR3 loop reads CASSHFSGGANEQFF. The CDR3 nucleotides are TGCGCCAGCAGCCATTTTAGCGGGGGGGCCAATGAGCAGTTCTTC.

This clonotype was counted many times. The chain uses TRBV6-2 or TRBV6-3 and TRBJ2-7, with D possibly called TRBD1 or TRBD2 (5 bases each). V lost 6 bases and J lost 1, with 16 bases in between. CDR1 is MNHEY, CDR2 SVGEGT, per germline. There are 15 residues in the CDR3. CDR3 coding DNA: TGTGCCAGCAGCCCCACGGGACGGACTTCCTACGAGCAGTACTTC. Encoded protein: CASSPTGRTSYEQYF.

This clonotype showed up many times. This rearrangement joins TRBV12-3 or TRBV12-4 to TRBJ2-7; 9 positions match TRBD2. The length of the CDR3 is 15 residues. The V segment lost 1 base and the J segment 4 bases; nucleotides outside the gene matches: 5. As DNA, the CDR3 is TGTGCCAGCAGTTTAGGAGCGGGAGGAGGGTACGAGCAGTACTTC. Translating it yields CASSLGAGGGYEQYF.

The rearrangement links TRBV2 to TRBJ2-5; D gene unclear. V lost 8 bases, J lost 5 bases, and 15 bases lay in between. In germline, CDR1 is SNHLY, CDR2 FYNNEI. The CDR3 loop spans 13 amino acids. The CDR3 DNA sequence: TGTGCCAGCGTCCTAGGGCCGCCGGAGACCCAGTACTTC. This gives the protein CASVLGPPETQYF.

This clonotype was seen repeatedly, ten times or more. This chain connects TRBV27 to TRBJ2-7; D is possibly TRBD1 (5 bases). V lost 9 bases and J 7 bases, leaving 19 bases between the germline ends. CDR1 MNHEY and CDR2 SMNVEV come from the germline V gene (reference sequence). The CDR3 totals 13 residues. The CDR3 loop is CASSPPGLWEQYF. DNA for the CDR3: TGTGCCAGTTCTCCTCCAGGGTTGTGGGAGCAGTACTTC.

The sample holds many counts of this clonotype. The chain employs TRBV12-3 or TRBV12-4 and TRBJ1-1; D ambiguous. The V end was cut by 8 bases, the J end by 3 bases, with 16 bases between. The CDR3 spans 14 residues. The CDR3 spells CASPTHPADTEAFF. For the CDR3, the DNA is TGTGCCAGCCCAACCCACCCGGCGGACACTGAAGCTTTCTTT.

The rearrangement links TRBV24-1 to TRBJ1-5, with D unresolved. V dropped 1 base and J dropped 0 bases, with 0 bases sitting between them. The CDR3 has 13 amino acids. Germline values: CDR1 KGHDR, CDR2 SFDVKD. The CDR3 protein is CATSDFSNQPQHF. CDR3 DNA sequence: TGTGCCACCAGTGATTTTAGCAATCAGCCCCAGCATTTT.

The table lists this clonotype with many counts. The chain links TRBV29-1 to TRBJ1-1; TRBD1 might be the D (5 bases). Trimming pared 6 bases from V and 4 bases from J, leaving 12 bases between. The CDR3 is 12 residues long. CDR1 and CDR2 (germline): SQVTM, ANQGSEA. The CDR3 region has the DNA TGCAGCGTAAGGGCAGGGATCACTGAAGCTTTCTTT. Its protein is CSVRAGITEAFF. Full variable domain (remainder filled in from reference TRBV29-1 and TRBJ1-1): SAVISQKPSRDICQRGTSLTIQCQVDSQVTMMFWYRQQPGQSLTLIATANQGSEATYESGFVIDKFPISRPNLTFSTLTVSNMSPEDSSIYLCSVRAGITEAFFGQGTRLTVV.